These 4 T cell receptor beta chains came from one sample sequenced in a study of cytomegalovirus exposure and HLA in healthy donors. PCR employed 60 Vbeta and 13 Jbeta primers. Repertoires were generated with immunoSEQ multiplex PCR, while TCRdb's copy carries only in-frame clones and drops some. This table has 90,000 to 120,000 clones, 74% appearing once. Sequencing was done on a sample of PBMCs. These receptor sequences come from a man aged 50 to 59 in good health and CMV-seropositive.

The chain carries TRBV4-1 and TRBJ2-5; 7 nucleotides match TRBD1. The end of the DNA aligns better with TRBJ2-7, so the J call may be wrong. The CDR3 consists of 16 residues. Germline V gene data show CDR1 as MGHRA and CDR2 as YSYEKL. The CDR3 protein is CASSQGAGTVSYEQYF. CDR3 in DNA: TGCGCCAGCAGCCAAGGGGCAGGGACAGTCTCCTACGAGCAGTACTTC.

Only one count was recorded for this clone. V gene TRBV9 combines with J gene TRBJ2-1; D is uncertain. V was cut by 0 bases and J by 10 bases, with 8 bases left in between. Germline-derived CDR1 and CDR2 are SGDLS and YYNGEE. The CDR3 is made up of 12 amino acids. The CDR3 DNA reads as TGTGCCAGCAGCGTAGGCTCGAGGGAGCAGTTCTTC. It codes for CASSVGSREQFF.

V and J are TRBV5-1 and TRBJ2-3; 8 bases agree with TRBD2. The CDR3 spans 16 residues. Germline CDR1 is SGHRS and CDR2 is YFSETQ. J lost 2 bases, V lost 4 bases, and 9 bases had no gene match. The CDR3 region is CASSPGVAGPTDTQYF. Here the CDR3 DNA reads TGCGCCAGCAGCCCCGGGGTAGCGGGGCCCACAGATACGCAGTATTTT.

J is TRBJ1-1 and V is TRBV10-3; D might be TRBD1 (6 bases). This CDR3 comprises 13 residues. Germline CDR1 ENHRY, CDR2 SYGVKD. The V end lost 10 bases, the J end lost 3 bases, and 15 bases lay between the germline ends. The chain's CDR3 is CATRQAADTEAFF. The CDR3 coding sequence is TGTGCCACGCGACAGGCGGCGGACACTGAAGCTTTCTTT.